This is a list of T cell receptor beta chains from one sample in a study of cytomegalovirus exposure and HLA in healthy donors. The assay was immunoSEQ multiplex PCR, and TCRdb's table has in-frame clones only and misses some. The table shows approximately 150,000 clones, with around four fifths occurring only once. The sequencing input was PBMCs. These receptors were obtained from a female donor in good health and CMV-seronegative. CDR3s leave out the opening cysteine and the closing phenylalanine or tryptophan.

CDR3 protein	J gene	V gene
ASSVSAGFRGNTIY	TRBJ1-3	TRBV9
ASSPGTSGRAGDEQF	TRBJ2-1	TRBV28
ASSRLWDRSYNEQF	TRBJ2-1	TRBV13
ASKEGNQPQH	TRBJ1-5	TRBV19
ASKKLAGTYNEQF	TRBJ2-1	TRBV2
ASSLVTGENYNEQF	TRBJ2-1	TRBV7-6
ASSENRGAYEQY	TRBJ2-7	TRBV27
ASSAGTEGYGYT	TRBJ1-2	TRBV6-4
ASSQVVAGRIPDTQY	TRBJ2-3	TRBV4-1
ASSPTGGDSNQPQH	TRBJ1-5	TRBV4-1
ASSSKKTGPTGELF	TRBJ2-2	TRBV5-4
ASQRGGKETQY	TRBJ2-5	TRBV6-5
ASSLPGGANYGYT	TRBJ1-2	TRBV5-4
ASSLGGDQPQH	TRBJ1-5	TRBV11-2
ASSSRQGGGNTEAF	TRBJ1-1	TRBV5-1
ASSYPGLGYT	TRBJ1-2	TRBV6-6
ASTDGTGSNYGYT	TRBJ1-2	TRBV25-1
ASSLGQGDFQTQY	TRBJ2-5	TRBV5-1
ASRSLGQGDSYEQY	TRBJ2-7	TRBV28
ASSFTGRANYGYT	TRBJ1-2	TRBV13
ASSQGGGPGTDTQY	TRBJ2-3	TRBV4-2
ASSRQNTGELF	TRBJ2-2	TRBV6-5
ASNSGGPQNEQY	TRBJ2-7	TRBV19
ASSQDPQARDEKLF	TRBJ1-4	TRBV4-1
ASSLAQGLGEQF	TRBJ2-1	TRBV5-1
ASSHATQTGTGFSYEQY	TRBJ2-7	TRBV4-1
ASRLEGQGGGGYT	TRBJ1-2	TRBV6-1
ASSSRREETQY	TRBJ2-5	TRBV27
ASSFLGLAGGSHNEQF	TRBJ2-1	TRBV5-1
ASSLDGQPNTEAF	TRBJ1-1	TRBV5-1
ASSVLQSNTEAF	TRBJ1-1	TRBV27
ASSLGGGRDTQY	TRBJ2-3	TRBV7-2
ASSSPRGLSTGELF	TRBJ2-2	TRBV5-1
ASSLAGAPGDTQY	TRBJ2-3	TRBV5-1
ASSPTGAHNQPQH	TRBJ1-5	TRBV9
ASSLGGQGAQGYT	TRBJ1-2	TRBV5-1
ASRDRGLGEAF	TRBJ1-1	TRBV2
ASNSGPGGYGYT	TRBJ1-2	TRBV28
ASGIREGETF	TRBJ1-1	TRBV6-5
ASSIHSNYGYT	TRBJ1-2	TRBV27
ASTRTGLVGEQY	TRBJ2-7	TRBV6-5
ASREFREQF	TRBJ2-1	TRBV2
ASSYDLTNEQF	TRBJ2-1	TRBV5-6
ASTRQGRYEQY	TRBJ2-7	TRBV7-9
ASSHSPGGYTEAF	TRBJ1-1	TRBV4-1
ASSLWTGAPEQF	TRBJ2-1	TRBV7-3
AISEGGAIYGYT	TRBJ1-2	TRBV10-3
ASSSRGGKETQY	TRBJ2-5	TRBV27
ASSETGGAYEQY	TRBJ2-7	TRBV7-8
ASSLSSGLNTEAF	TRBJ1-1	TRBV27
ASSLVRLAGGVEETQY	TRBJ2-5	TRBV5-1
ASSLAISTDTQY	TRBJ2-3	TRBV5-6
ASAFRDRGAPLH	TRBJ1-6	TRBV9
ASSLDYRAKTQY	TRBJ2-5	TRBV11-2
ASLGQVGDTQY	TRBJ2-3	TRBV5-4